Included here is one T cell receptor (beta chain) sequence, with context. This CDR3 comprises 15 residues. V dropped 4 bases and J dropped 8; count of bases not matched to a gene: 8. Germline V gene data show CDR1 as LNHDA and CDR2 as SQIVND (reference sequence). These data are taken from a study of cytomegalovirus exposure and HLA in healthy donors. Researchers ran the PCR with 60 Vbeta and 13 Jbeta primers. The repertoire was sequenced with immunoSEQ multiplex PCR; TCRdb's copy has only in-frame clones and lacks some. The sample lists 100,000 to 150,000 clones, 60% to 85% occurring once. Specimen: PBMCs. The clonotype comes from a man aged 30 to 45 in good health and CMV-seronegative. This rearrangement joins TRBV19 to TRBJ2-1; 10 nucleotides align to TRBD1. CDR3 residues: CASSSWDRGVDEQFF. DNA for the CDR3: TGTGCCAGTAGTAGCTGGGACAGGGGTGTCGATGAGCAGTTCTTC.